The T cell receptor (beta chain) under discussion was sequenced for a study of T cell repertoires in ileal Crohn's disease. The overall study: The M6 sample came from neoterminal ileum during colonoscopy after surgery.

As to time point: neoterminal ileum biopsy at postoperative endoscopy, about 6 months after surgery. Each sample's TCRB immunosequencing used 450 to 550 nanograms of biopsy DNA. The table came from immunoSEQ multiplex PCR; TCRdb's copy has only in-frame clones and leaves some out. Among 55,000 to 65,000 clones listed, roughly 91% were seen once. The TCR was taken from an adult with Crohn's disease. Sequenced: ileal tissue.

As DNA, the CDR3 is TGTGCCAGCAGCGTAGAAGCGGGAGGGGTCACAGATACGCAGTATTTT. It yields the protein CASSVEAGGVTDTQYF. The V gene is TRBV9, the J gene TRBJ2-3, with 10 nucleotides matching TRBD2. The germline CDR1 and CDR2 sequences are SGDLS and YYNGEE. This CDR3 has 16 residues. V shed 0 bases, J shed 2 bases, and the junction held 3 bases outside the gene matches.